The clone carrying this T cell receptor beta chain has ten or more counts. These data belong to a study of neurological immune-mediated disorders. Using its own MiXCR run on the 5' RACE reads, TCRdb lists one record per CDR3 protein. The table records 120,000 or so distinct CDR3 sequences, more than 2.5% of them present only once. Sample: PBMCs. This clonotype originated in a woman between 25 and 40 years old with multiple sclerosis.

This chain's CDR3 is CASSLAPGQGTHEQYF. The CDR3 DNA follows: TGTGCCAGCAGCTTGGCCCCGGGACAGGGGACGCACGAGCAGTACTTC. The rearrangement uses TRBV5-5 and TRBJ2-7; TRBD1 agrees at 10 bases. V dropped 0 bases and J dropped 5; count of bases not matched to a gene: 8. CDR1 and CDR2 from the germline V gene are SGHKS and YYEKEE (reference sequence). CDR3 length: 16 amino acids.